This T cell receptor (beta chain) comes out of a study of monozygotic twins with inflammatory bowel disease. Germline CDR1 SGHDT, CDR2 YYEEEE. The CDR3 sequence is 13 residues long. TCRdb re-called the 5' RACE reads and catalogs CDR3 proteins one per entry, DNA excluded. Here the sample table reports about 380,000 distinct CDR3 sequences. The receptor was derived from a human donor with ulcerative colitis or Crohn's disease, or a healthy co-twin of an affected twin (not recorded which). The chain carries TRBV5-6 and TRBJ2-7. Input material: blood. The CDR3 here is CASSLGDYYEQYF. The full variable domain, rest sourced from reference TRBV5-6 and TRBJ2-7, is DAGVTQSPTHLIKTRGQQVTLRCSPKSGHDTVSWYQQALGQGPQFIFQYYEEEERQRGNFPDRFSGHQFPNYSSELNVNALLLGDSALYLCASSLGDYYEQYFGPGTRLTVT.